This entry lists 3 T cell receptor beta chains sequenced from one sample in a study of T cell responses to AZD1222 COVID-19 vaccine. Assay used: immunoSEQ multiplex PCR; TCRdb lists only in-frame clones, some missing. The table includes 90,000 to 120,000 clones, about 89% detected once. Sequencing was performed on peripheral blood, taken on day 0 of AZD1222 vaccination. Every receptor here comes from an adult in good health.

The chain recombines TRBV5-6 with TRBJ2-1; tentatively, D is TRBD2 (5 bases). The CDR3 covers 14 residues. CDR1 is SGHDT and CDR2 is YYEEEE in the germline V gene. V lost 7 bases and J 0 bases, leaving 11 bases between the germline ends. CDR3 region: CASYWTDSYNEQFF. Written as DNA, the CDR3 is TGTGCCAGCTATTGGACTGACTCCTACAATGAGCAGTTCTTC.

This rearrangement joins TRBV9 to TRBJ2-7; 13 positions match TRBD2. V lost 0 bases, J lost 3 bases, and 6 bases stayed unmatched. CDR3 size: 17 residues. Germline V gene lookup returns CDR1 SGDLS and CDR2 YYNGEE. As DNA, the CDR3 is TGTGCCAGCAGCGTAGGGACTAGCGGGAGAGGATACTACGAGCAGTACTTC. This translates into CASSVGTSGRGYYEQYF.

The CDR3 nucleotides read TGTGCCAGCAGCCCCGCCCCCGGAAACCCTCTTTGGGAGCAGTACTTC. This encodes CASSPAPGNPLWEQYF. The chain carries TRBV11-3 and TRBJ2-7; no reliable D call. The CDR3 loop spans 16 amino acids. Deletions cut 5 bases from V and 7 bases from J, with 24 bases between. CDR1 is SGHNT, CDR2 YENEEA, per germline.